This T cell receptor (beta chain) was obtained from a study of blood T cell repertoires in COVID-19. Study context: Collection of acute and convalescent COVID-19 samples took place in the United States, Italy and Spain. T cells, B-cell-depleted T cells, or PBMCs supplied cDNA or gDNA.

Trimming cost V 0 bases and J 4 bases; bases outside gene matches: 2. The CDR3 has 14 residues. CDR1 LNHNV and CDR2 YYDKDF come from the germline V gene (reference sequence). Authors' data handling: By means of reference gene primer amplification, nucleated cell counts were estimated. Profiling relied on immunoSEQ multiplex PCR, and the TCRdb table lists in-frame clones only, not all of them. The V and J calls and clone size were taken over from that table, and D and trimming were inferred from the DNA. Of 97,000 or so clones listed, about 91% are singletons. The source is a man younger than 30 with acute or convalescent COVID-19. The gene calls are TRBV15 and TRBJ1-2, with TRBD1 identical over 7 bases. Sequenced: peripheral blood. CDR3 sequence: CATSREGGSYGYTF. The CDR3 nucleotides read TGTGCCACCAGCAGAGAAGGGGGCAGCTATGGCTACACCTTC. The entire variable domain, with the rest obtained from reference TRBV15 and TRBJ1-2, is as follows: DAMVIQNPRYQVTQFGKPVTLSCSQTLNHNVMYWYQQKSSQAPKLLFHYYDKDFNNEADTPDNFQSRRPNTSFCFLDIRSPGLGDTAMYLCATSREGGSYGYTFGSGTRLTVV.